This entry is about one TCR beta chain. No cognate antigen has been identified for it. No base-level quality is on record; no much larger clone is a single base apart. The cohort was made up of hundreds of healthy bone marrow donors. At the time of sampling, every cohort member was nominally healthy, though immune exposures that went unrecorded were likely present. The donor tested CMV seronegative, placing the donor among the roughly 350 seronegative members of the cohort. A peripheral blood sample was collected from each donor, and TCR beta sequencing was performed on peripheral blood mononuclear cells. The Qiagen DNeasy Blood Extraction Kit was used to extract genomic DNA from the blood cell samples. From cysteine to phenylalanine, the CDR3 is 12 amino acids long. This entry keeps only the CDR3 DNA: 36 bases, framed from base 1. From the germline V gene, CDR1 is SGHAT and CDR2 is FQNNGV. Relative to germline, V is 5 bases shorter and J is 12 bases shorter, with 14 bases between their ends.

This specimen comes from a study of cytomegalovirus exposure and HLA in healthy donors (dated by TCRdb to about 2017). Broadly, across the study: An earlier analysis of some 600 of the donors reported 276 Gb of sequence data and 95 million to 120 million unique TCR beta sequences obtained from approximately 180 million T cells. Of the 398 genotyped donors, about 80% fell in the genetic ancestry cluster associated with self-reported Caucasian donors. A later analysis re-examined previously published TCR beta repertoires from more than 650 donors and added high-resolution HLA genotyping to investigate patterns of TCR occurrence. The study used immunosequencing to profile the T cell repertoires of more than 650 subjects and linked those repertoires to cytomegalovirus serostatus. Typing coverage varied by locus: about 620-630 donors for A, B, C, DRB1 and DQB1; roughly 560 for DQA1; about 600 for DPA1; 450 to 480 for DPB1. In a later genetic analysis, genome-wide SNP genotypes for about 55% of the roughly 700 donors were used, and that subset was treated as a discovery cohort. To predict cytomegalovirus infection status, the study brought together high-throughput TCR immunosequencing, statistical association of individual TCRs with disease status, and machine learning. Because of strong linkage in the cohort, roughly five DR-DQ haplotypes were treated as single units for association and clustering. Among some 410 genotyped donors of the cohort, an average of approximately 240,000 unique TCR beta nucleotide sequences were sequenced per donor, roughly 18% of them non-productive. An earlier analysis of some 500 of the donors used high-throughput TCR beta sequencing to judge whether each TCR beta V gene segment behaved as functional or pseudogenic. In the later analysis, no new phenotypic data were used to find candidate immune exposures; instead, reliance was placed on TCR beta sequences and their occurrence across donors. Donor age, sex, ethnicity and CMV serostatus were compiled alongside the repertoire data. Both class I and class II loci were covered by HLA typing, at four-digit resolution. Every discovery cohort repertoire had been produced on one sequencing platform. The study was designed to test whether signatures of past pathogen exposure could be identified by cataloging public T cell receptors. A separate validation cohort of roughly 130 different subjects was used in addition to the 666-subject first cohort. Approximately 310 gigabases of sequencing data and 70 million to 100 million unique TCR sequences were included in an early release covering 550 to 800 HLA-typed donors. What the work shows at the level of the full study, not this receptor alone: Linkage disequilibrium might explain the correlated functional status among segregating V segments, but an unknown experimental factor could not be excluded. Only TCR beta chains were sequenced in this cohort, and the absence of alpha or paired-chain data limited detectable features. In a later genetic analysis, a missense DCLRE1C variant was associated with V-gene and J-gene trimming of TCR beta chains, and the association was replicated in an independent cohort. The sequencing pipeline was judged likely to have produced a cluster of highly shared sequence variants as a technical artifact. Compared with equally common non-associated chains, HLA-associated TCR beta chains in a later analysis were more clonally expanded and had lower generation probabilities. HLA typing was unavailable for some donors at each locus, so association tests used only the typed subset. A later analysis found that most CMV-associated TCR beta chains appeared HLA-restricted, with HLA associations seemingly driven largely by CMV exposure. According to a later analysis, parvovirus B19, influenza, CMV and Epstein-Barr virus appeared linked to several top co-occurrence clusters. Most TCR sequences were seen in very few donors, while some public TCRs were found in many individuals. In a later genetic analysis, fewer N-insertions in productive TCRs were reported among donors in an Asian-associated ancestry cluster than the roughly 640-donor mean. A further reported finding was that TCR beta sequences accurately predicted the HLA-A and HLA-B alleles for most subjects in the first cohort. The authors suggested that the approach could potentially be extended to other disease states and immunological phenotypes. In an earlier analysis of 500 to 650 of the donors, most TCR beta V segments appeared in productive rearrangements about 87% or about 30% of the time, broadly matching IMGT annotations. Sequencing depth was assumed to be roughly uniform across donors in the presence/absence analyses, though that assumption may not hold. In the study, around 160 TCR beta chains were listed as associated with cytomegalovirus. The classifier was reported to diagnose cytomegalovirus status with high specificity and sensitivity in both the original cohort and the validation cohort. Because counts were too low, about 18 rarely observed V segments, including chromosome 9 orphons, were excluded from the earlier analysis of under 650 of the donors. A later analysis found that TCR association rates varied across HLA loci, with DRB1 alleles showing the most associated TCRs and HLA-C alleles the fewest. Strong co-occurrence of HLA alleles, especially DR and DQ, made assigning TCR associations to individual alleles difficult. In a later analysis, 15,000 to 20,000 TCR beta sequences were associated with specific HLA alleles at a false discovery rate of 0.05. Some IMGT-functional V segments, including TRBV6-2 and TRBV6-3, could not be distinguished by the 87-base-pair reads and were therefore excluded. CMV serostatus was the only immune exposure information available for the cohort. In vitro tests confirmed that a few of the cytomegalovirus-associated TCR beta chains recognize cytomegalovirus antigens.

Library method: the immunoSEQ multiplex PCR assay. The multiplex PCR relied on a mix of 60 forward primers for TCR Vbeta segments and 13 reverse primers for TCR Jbeta segments. A multiplex PCR assay on genomic DNA amplified the CDR3 region of rearranged TCR beta genes. Amplified TCR beta libraries were sequenced as 87-base-pair reads on the Illumina HiSeq System. In the source study's methods: A later analysis tallied around 82 million unique TCR beta chains across the 666 repertoires, and about 12 million of those chains were shared by two or more donors. Raw reads were error-corrected and collapsed into unique sequences with a nearest-neighbor algorithm that merged closely related sequences to remove PCR and sequencing errors. To assign V, D and J gene segments, CDR3 sequences were aligned to IMGT reference sequences. For a sequence to be retained, at least a six-nucleotide match to both a V gene segment and a J gene segment was required. Rearrangements were classified as productive when the CDR3 lacked stop codons and remained in frame with V and J, and all other rearrangements were classified as non-productive. Following IMGT convention, CDR3 was defined as the stretch from the second conserved V-encoded cysteine up to the conserved J-encoded phenylalanine. In an earlier analysis of around 570 of the donors, sequences lacking an unambiguous match to a single V gene segment were excluded. An earlier analysis of a few hundred of the donors called V segments functional above 56.7% productive rearrangements and segregating when the between-donor standard deviation exceeded 5%. A statistical classification framework was built for diagnosing cytomegalovirus status from the catalog of TCR beta chain sequences. In a later analysis, TCR nucleotide sequences were compared against IMGT/GENE-DB human TR gene sequences so that V and J genes could be assigned. Using the TCRdist pipeline, a later analysis assigned CDR3 sequences along with most-parsimonious VDJ recombination scenarios. In a later analysis, each TCR beta chain was defined by its CDR3 amino acid sequence together with its V-gene family, and reads without a unique V-gene family were excluded. As a way to deal with suspected cross-contamination and a sequencing artifact, a later analysis dropped more than 500 nucleotide sequences that were highly shared and had low generation probability. In a later analysis, a clonal expansion index for each public chain was calculated from normalized within-repertoire ranks of inferred template counts. In a later analysis, generation probabilities were computed with a VDJ recombination model fitted to out-of-frame rearrangements, and the resulting probabilities were checked against IGoR. In a later analysis, hypergeometric tests were used to score TCR-TCR, TCR-HLA and TCR-CMV co-occurrence, with a repertoire-size bias correction applied to TCR pairs. False discovery rates were estimated in a later analysis by permuting HLA or CMV assignments 20 times. In a later analysis, co-occurring TCRs were grouped using DBSCAN, with TCRdist sequence similarity added in when clustering inside HLA-allele-positive subsets. For co-occurrence clustering, repertoires with fewer than 30,000 or more than 120,000 public chains were excluded, along with roughly 5 repertoires with anomalous nucleotide sharing. Sourced from immuneACCESS, this table was stored by TCRdb with only in-frame sequences that have V and J called. A share of the clones is absent; for the studies checked, an unresolved V gene accounts for under half, and the remainder has no known explanation. V, J and clone size were drawn from that table, and D and trimming were deduced from the DNA. This sample has 160,000 or so clones in its table, and around 64% of those were observed once. In total, the top ten clones hold around 2.8% of the sample.

The sequencing sample was made of PBMCs. The origin of this receptor is a woman aged 30 to 39 in good health and CMV-seronegative. The chain is made from TRBV11-2 and TRBJ1-3, with the D segment identity uncertain. The CDR3 in this case is CASSKAGDGIYF. Here is the DNA: TGTGCCAGCAGCAAGGCGGGAGACGGCATATATTTT. Where the CDR3 stops, the reference TRBV11-2 and TRBJ1-3 genes take over; the full variable domain is EAGVAQSPRYKIIEKRQSVAFWCNPISGHATLYWYQQILGQGPKLLIQFQNNGVVDDSQLPKDRFSAERLKGVDSTLKIQPAKLEDSAVYLCASSKAGDGIYFGEGSWLTVV.